The following is a T cell receptor (beta chain) sequence with its context. Its antigen remains unidentified. The V end was cut by 2 bases, the J end by 3 bases, with 16 bases between. This CDR3 region has 17 residues. Germline CDR1 reads LNHNV; CDR2 reads YYDKDF (reference sequence). This entry comes from a study of radiotherapy plus CTLA-4 blockade in lung cancer. Study details: Among enrolled patients, roughly 20% responded and less than 40% achieved disease control.

Using immunoSEQ multiplex PCR, the repertoire was profiled, and TCRdb retains in-frame clones only, with some absent. This table holds approximately 44,000 clones, approximately 79% found once. Alongside CTLA-4 blockade with ipilimumab, patients with chemo-refractory metastatic non-small-cell lung cancer received focal radiation. Study-level points and caveats: Increased serum interferon-beta after radiation also reportedly predicted response strongly. Once radiotherapy plus ipilimumab had been given, TCR clones derived from tumor expanded in blood.

J is TRBJ1-4 and V is TRBV15, with a weak D call TRBD1 (5 bases). This specimen consisted of peripheral blood, obtained from a patient treated with radiotherapy plus ipilimumab. The source is a human donor with non-small cell lung cancer who had stable disease on radiotherapy plus ipilimumab. The CDR3 loop is CATSRSRGPVSNEKLFF. The CDR3 nucleotides are TGTGCCACCAGCAGATCTCGGGGCCCAGTCTCTAATGAAAAACTGTTTTTT.